The present T cell receptor beta chain was sequenced within a study of T-cell memory formation after mild COVID-19 (dated by TCRdb to the early 2020s). Describing the broader study: TCR sequence clusters from the two donors were largely donor specific. In a couple of donors, T-cell clones that expanded and contracted after mild COVID-19 were followed by sequencing TCRalpha and TCRbeta repertoires longitudinally. The cohort was made up of two young adult volunteers, one female and one male, who were previously healthy. Beyond this particular receptor, the publication reports: The detection of some responding clones in pre-infection memory suggests that pre-existing cross-reactive memory T cells joined the SARS-CoV-2 response. From day 15 to 85, contracting clones showed balanced CD4/CD8 phenotypes, whereas a second wave of clones that expanded from day 15 to 37 leaned towards CD4+. Only a couple of mild cases were covered in the study, and larger cohorts including severe cases with pre-infection samples were considered necessary. Contracting CD4+ clones were located mainly in the CM and EM memory subsets, whereas CD8+ clones were found to be enriched in EMRA. SARS-CoV-2 specificity was not confirmed for the second-wave clones peaking on day 37.

For sequencing, an Illumina NovaSeq 6000 was employed. Using 5'RACE with constant-segment primers, TCRalpha and TCRbeta cDNA libraries were constructed, with sample barcodes and unique molecular identifiers added in the process. RNA was extracted from every sample with Trizol reagent. Libraries were amplified in two PCR steps, with a second sample barcode and Illumina TruSeq adapters added in the second step. Sequencing of libraries was performed on an Illumina NovaSeq with 2 x 150 bp paired-end reads. The study's processing was this. Reads were demultiplexed and collapsed into UMI-guided consensus sequences with migec v1.2.7. With mixcr v2.1.11, UMI consensuses were aligned to TRA and TRB V and J templates and assembled into clonotypes. Expanded or contracted clonotypes were those called significant by both edgeR and NoisET, with noise models trained on biological replicates. edgeR calls used a false discovery rate-adjusted p below 0.01 and a log2 fold-change threshold of 1. PCA with hierarchical clustering of max-normalized trajectories of the 1000 most abundant clonotypes was used as exploratory dynamics analysis. Separately sequenced CD4+ and CD8+ repertoires were used to assign the CD4 or CD8 phenotype of responding clones. TCRdb redid the processing of the public reads, applying fastp at Q25 and MiXCR, and retained in-frame beta chains. Each CDR3 protein appears once, grouped with its most common genes and DNA. What appears here as the V and J calls and clone size reflects TCRdb's work, not the paper's. For this sample the table gives 180,000 or so distinct CDR3 sequences, of which 16% were detected only once. The ten largest clones add up to roughly 1.9% of the sample.

According to the germline V gene, CDR1 reads SGHVS and CDR2 reads FNYEAQ. The CDR3 goes from the cysteine to the phenylalanine over 15 residues. Solely the CDR3 DNA is kept, with 45 bases framed from the first base. V is cut back by 0 bases and J by 5 bases, with 5 bases in the junction unmatched. Ficoll-Paque density gradient centrifugation was used to isolate PBMCs. A word on this clonotype: Its cognate antigen has yet to be identified. No much larger clone exists at a distance of one base, and base qualities are not known.

The sequence links TRBV7-6 to TRBJ2-7; 9 of the junction bases match TRBD1. What was sequenced was PBMCs or a T cell subset sorted from them (not recorded which). This receptor was obtained from an adult woman who had mild COVID-19 (a few samples of this study predate the infection). The sample titles of this study are shuffled in the database, so cell type and time point are left out; the donor was told from shared clones. The nucleotides are TGTGCCAGCAGCTTAGCGGGACAGGGACGTAACGAGCAGTACTTC. Translated, this gives CASSLAGQGRNEQYF.